This entry concerns a single TCR beta chain. What it binds is not known. The data belong to a study of human thymus T cells. Profiling relied on immunoSEQ multiplex PCR, and the TCRdb table lists in-frame clones only, not all of them. The sample records around 120,000 clones, around 94% being singletons. Study-level results: What appeared biased in thymic and blood repertoires was the usage of V and J genes.

The CDR3 length is 16 residues. The germline gives CDR1 SEHNR, CDR2 FQNEAQ (reference sequence). The ends lost 1 base at V and 6 bases at J; junction bases unmatched: 8. Corrective heart surgery yielded the resections from which the thymus tissue came. The sequence was collected from a boy in the first two years of life with a congenital heart defect but otherwise immunologically healthy. Sequenced input: thymus tissue. V is TRBV7-9 and J is TRBJ1-2; 10 bases are shared with TRBD1. The CDR3 here is CASSLDPGQGTDGYTF. The CDR3 DNA sequence: TGTGCCAGCAGCTTAGACCCGGGACAGGGGACGGATGGCTACACCTTC.